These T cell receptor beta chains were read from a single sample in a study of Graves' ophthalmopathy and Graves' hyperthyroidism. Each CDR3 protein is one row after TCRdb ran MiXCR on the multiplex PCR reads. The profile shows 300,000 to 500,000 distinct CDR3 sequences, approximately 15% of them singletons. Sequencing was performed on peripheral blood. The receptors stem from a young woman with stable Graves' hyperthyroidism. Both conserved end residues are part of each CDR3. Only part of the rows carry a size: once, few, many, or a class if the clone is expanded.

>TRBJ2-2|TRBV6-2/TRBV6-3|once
CASSYSVTGSRAGELFF
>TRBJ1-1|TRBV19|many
CASTPSWGWQENTEAFF
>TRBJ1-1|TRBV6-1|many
CASSDGFRAFF
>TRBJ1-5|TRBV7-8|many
CASSFLGAGQPQHF
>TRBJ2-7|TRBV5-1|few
CASSLAGGSNEQYF
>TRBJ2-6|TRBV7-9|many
CASSYSTGFSGANVLTF
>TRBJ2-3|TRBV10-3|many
CATAVAGGVTDTQYF
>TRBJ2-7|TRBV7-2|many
CASSPPRGISYEQYF
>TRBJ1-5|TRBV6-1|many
CASSADHRIQPQHF
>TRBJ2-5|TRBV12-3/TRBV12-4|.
CASSLASGSGEETQYF
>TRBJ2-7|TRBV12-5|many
CASGLNAGQEVGEQYF
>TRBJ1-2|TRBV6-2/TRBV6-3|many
CASSLGPSYGYTF
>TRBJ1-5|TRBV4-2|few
CASSQDLGSPKAQHF
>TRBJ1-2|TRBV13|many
CASSTSLGSGISGGYTF
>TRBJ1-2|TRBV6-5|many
CASSYGRTTGYTF
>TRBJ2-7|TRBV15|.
CATSRDRTPGTSYYEQYF
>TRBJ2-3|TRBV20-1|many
CSAGLGDIGDTQYF
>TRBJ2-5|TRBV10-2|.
CASTEGAQTQYF